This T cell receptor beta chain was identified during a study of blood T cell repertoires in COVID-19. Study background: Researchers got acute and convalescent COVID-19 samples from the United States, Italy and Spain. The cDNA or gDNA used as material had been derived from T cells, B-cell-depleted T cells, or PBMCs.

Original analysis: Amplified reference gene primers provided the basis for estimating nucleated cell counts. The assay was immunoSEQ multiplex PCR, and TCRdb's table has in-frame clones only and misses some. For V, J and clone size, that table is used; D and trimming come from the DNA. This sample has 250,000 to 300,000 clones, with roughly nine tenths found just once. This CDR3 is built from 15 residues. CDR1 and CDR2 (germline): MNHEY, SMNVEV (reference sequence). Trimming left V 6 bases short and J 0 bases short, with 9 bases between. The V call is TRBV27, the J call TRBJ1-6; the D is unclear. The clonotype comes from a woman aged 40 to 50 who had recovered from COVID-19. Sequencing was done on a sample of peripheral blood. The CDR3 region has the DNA TGTGCCAGCAGCCCAGGTAGCTCCTATAATTCACCCCTCCACTTT. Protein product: CASSPGSSYNSPLHF.